These 11 T cell receptor beta chains came from one sample sequenced in a study of T cell clones after liver transplantation. Sequencing used immunoSEQ multiplex PCR; TCRdb keeps in-frame clones, though not all of them. Among about 80,000 clones listed, roughly 80% were seen once. The material sequenced was CD4+ T cells from blood, taken 45 to 46 months after liver transplant. The origin of the receptors is a human patient who received a liver transplant. Some of these T cells may belong to the graft donor.

The chain combines TRBV5-4 with TRBJ2-5, with 9 bases that match TRBD2. The V gene end was trimmed by 0 bases and the J gene end by 5 bases; junction bases not matched to a gene: 5. CDR3 length equals 15 residues. CDR1 is SGHNT and CDR2 is YYREEE in the germline V gene (reference sequence). The CDR3: CASSLGGRAGETQYF. CDR3 sequence (DNA): TGTGCCAGCAGCTTGGGCGGGAGGGCCGGCGAGACCCAGTACTTC.

This chain joins TRBV2 and TRBJ1-5; D may be TRBD1 (5 bases). V was cut by 7 bases and J by 6 bases, with 22 bases left in between. CDR3 size: 16 residues. Germline CDR1 is SNHLY and CDR2 is FYNNEI. CDR3 coding DNA: TGTGCCAGCACCTCAGTTAGGGGAGGCCGGGGTCAGCCCCAGCATTTT. Translating it yields CASTSVRGGRGQPQHF.

This rearrangement joins TRBV10-1 to TRBJ2-1, with D hard to call. The germline V gene encodes CDR1 WNHNN and CDR2 SYGVQD (reference sequence). V lost 4 bases, J lost 2 bases, and 9 bases lay in between. The CDR3 loop spans 14 amino acids. CDR3: CASSGGFPYNEQFF. CDR3 nucleotide sequence: TGCGCCAGCAGTGGTGGATTCCCCTACAATGAGCAGTTCTTC.

This clone was counted a single time. CDR3 nucleotide sequence: TGTGCCAGCAATTATCCCTCCTACAATGAGCAGTTCTTC. This translates into CASNYPSYNEQFF. The chain couples TRBV9 to TRBJ2-1; D gene uncertain. The CDR3 contains 13 residues. The germline V and J ends were trimmed by 6 bases and 0 bases, with 7 bases remaining between them. Germline CDR1 and CDR2: SGDLS and YYNGEE.

This clone was seen a single time. The CDR3 nucleotides are TGCAGTGCCCCGGTTGGAAACACCATATATTTT. The encoded protein is CSAPVGNTIYF. The chain has TRBV20-1 and TRBJ1-3; D remains unclear. The germline V gene encodes CDR1 DFQATT and CDR2 SNEGSKA (reference sequence). The CDR3 is made up of 11 amino acids. V lost 6 bases and J 3 bases, leaving 6 bases between the germline ends.

V is TRBV5-4 and J is TRBJ2-5, with 8 bases matching TRBD1. Trimming removed 4 bases from V and 4 bases from J; junction bases left unmatched: 3. Germline assignment: CDR1 SGHNT and CDR2 YYREEE (reference sequence). There are 13 residues in the CDR3. The CDR3 coding sequence is TGTGCCAGCAGCACGACAGGGGTAGAGACCCAGTACTTC. This gives the protein CASSTTGVETQYF. The variable domain in full, with the rest retrieved from reference TRBV5-4 and TRBJ2-5, is ETGVTQSPTHLIKTRGQQVTLRCSSQSGHNTVSWYQQALGQGPQFIFQYYREEENGRGNFPPRFSGLQFPNYSSELNVNALELDDSALYLCASSTTGVETQYFGPGTRLLVL.

The chain couples TRBV28 to TRBJ1-1, with 9 bases aligning to TRBD1. Germline-derived CDR1 and CDR2 are MDHEN and SYDVKM. J gave up 7 bases and V 7 bases, and 7 bases lay outside the gene matches. The CDR3 extends over 13 amino acids. CDR3 nucleotides: TGTGCCAGCACCCCCGGGACAGGGTTTGAAGCTTTCTTT. Translation gives CASTPGTGFEAFF.

This chain joins TRBV6-5 and TRBJ2-1; 7 bases are a match to TRBD1. V was clipped by 5 bases and J by 3 bases; unmatched bases: 4. Germline CDR1 and CDR2: MNHEY and SVGAGI. The CDR3 has 14 amino acids. The CDR3 bases are TGTGCCAGCAGTGGGTACAGGGGCTACAATGAGCAGTTCTTC. Translation gives CASSGYRGYNEQFF.

This clone was detected a few times. The chain recombines TRBV5-4 with TRBJ2-1, with TRBD1 matching over 7 bases. CDR1 is SGHNT and CDR2 is YYREEE in the germline V gene (reference sequence). The CDR3 is 15 residues long. J lost 3 bases, V lost 9 bases, and 12 bases had no gene match. CDR3: CATKQGSRSYNEQFF. Written as DNA, the CDR3 is TGTGCCACTAAACAGGGGAGTAGGAGCTACAATGAGCAGTTCTTC.

This chain links TRBV6-6 with TRBJ1-5; maybe TRBD1 (5 bases). V was trimmed by 0 bases and J by 2 bases, leaving 11 bases between them. Germline CDR1 and CDR2: MNHNY and SVGAGI (reference sequence). The CDR3 consists of 16 residues. The CDR3 DNA follows: TGTGCCAGCAGTTACTCGAGAGGGGCCGGCAATCAGCCCCAGCATTTT. It encodes CASSYSRGAGNQPQHF.

On this clone itself: Relative to the germline gene, one junction end is altered; a read error may explain this. The chain couples TRBV19 to TRBJ2-1, with D possibly being TRBD2 (6 bases). CDR3 length: 13 residues. The germline CDR1 and CDR2 sequences are LNHDA and SQIVND (reference sequence). CDR3 protein: CATSGTGNNEQFF. DNA for the CDR3: TGTGCCACTAGTGGGACTGGCAACAATGAGCAGTTCTTC.